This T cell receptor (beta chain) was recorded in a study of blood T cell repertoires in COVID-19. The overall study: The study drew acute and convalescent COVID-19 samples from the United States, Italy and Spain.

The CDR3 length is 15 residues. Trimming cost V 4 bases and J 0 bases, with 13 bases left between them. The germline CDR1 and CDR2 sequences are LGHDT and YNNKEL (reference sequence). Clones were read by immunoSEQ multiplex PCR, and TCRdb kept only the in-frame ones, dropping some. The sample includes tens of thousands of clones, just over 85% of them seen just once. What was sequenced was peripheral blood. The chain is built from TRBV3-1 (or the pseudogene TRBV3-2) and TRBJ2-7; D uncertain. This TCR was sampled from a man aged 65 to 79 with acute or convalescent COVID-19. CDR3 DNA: TGTGCCAGCAGCCCCCATTGGAGTATCTCCTACGAGCAGTACTTC. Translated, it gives CASSPHWSISYEQYF.